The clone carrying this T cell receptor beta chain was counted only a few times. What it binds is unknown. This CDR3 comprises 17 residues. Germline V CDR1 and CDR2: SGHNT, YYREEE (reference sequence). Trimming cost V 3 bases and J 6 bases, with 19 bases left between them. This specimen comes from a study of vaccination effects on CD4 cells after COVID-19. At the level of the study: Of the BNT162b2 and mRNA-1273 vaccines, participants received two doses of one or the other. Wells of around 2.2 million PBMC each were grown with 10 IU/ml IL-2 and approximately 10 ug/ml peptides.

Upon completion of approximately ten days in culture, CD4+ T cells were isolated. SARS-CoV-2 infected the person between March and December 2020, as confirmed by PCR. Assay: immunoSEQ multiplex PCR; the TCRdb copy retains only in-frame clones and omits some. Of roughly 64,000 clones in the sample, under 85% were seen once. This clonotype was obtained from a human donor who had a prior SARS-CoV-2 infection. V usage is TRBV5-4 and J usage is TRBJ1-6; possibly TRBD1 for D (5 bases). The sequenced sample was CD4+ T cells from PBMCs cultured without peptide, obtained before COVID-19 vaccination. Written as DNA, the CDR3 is TGTGCCAGCAGCTCGGGAACGGGGGGATTCGCTAATTCACCCCTCCACTTT. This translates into CASSSGTGGFANSPLHF. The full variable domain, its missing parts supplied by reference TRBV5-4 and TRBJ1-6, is ETGVTQSPTHLIKTRGQQVTLRCSSQSGHNTVSWYQQALGQGPQFIFQYYREEENGRGNFPPRFSGLQFPNYSSELNVNALELDDSALYLCASSSGTGGFANSPLHFGNGTRLTVT.